These 22 T cell receptor beta chains originate from one sample sequenced in a study of PD-1 blockade in classical Hodgkin lymphoma. The time point denotes: newly diagnosed, previously untreated cHL patient sample. Out of thawed PBMCs, magnetic negative selection purified CD4+ T cells. Data came from immunoSEQ multiplex PCR; TCRdb stores just in-frame clones and leaves some out. The sample has roughly 20,000 clones, approximately 80% seen once. Material for sequencing was CD4+ T cells from blood. The source is a human donor with classical Hodgkin lymphoma.

This clone has a single count. The V call is TRBV6-5, the J call TRBJ1-2; D is perhaps TRBD1 (5 bases). The CDR3 contains 13 residues. V lost 6 bases and J 4 bases, leaving 12 bases between the germline ends. Germline V gene data show CDR1 as MNHEY and CDR2 as SVGAGI. CDR3 region: CASSRGHFYGYTF. The CDR3 DNA reads TGTGCCAGCAGCCGCGGACACTTCTATGGCTACACCTTC.

The chain links TRBV5-1 to TRBJ2-7; a weak D match, TRBD2 (6 bases). CDR1 and CDR2 from the germline V gene are SGHRS and YFSETQ. CDR3 length equals 15 residues. The V gene lost 0 bases and the J gene lost 1 base, with 11 bases spanning the gap. This chain's CDR3 is CASSLATSRSYEQYF. The CDR3 DNA follows: TGCGCCAGCAGCTTGGCCACTAGCCGGTCCTACGAGCAGTACTTC.

The gene calls are TRBV6-5 and TRBJ1-2; 7 bases match TRBD1. V was pared by 4 bases and J by 8 bases, with 10 bases of the junction left unmatched. Germline CDR1 MNHEY, CDR2 SVGAGI. The CDR3 is 14 amino acids. The CDR3 coding sequence is TGTGCCAGCAGTTCAGATCAGGGGGGTAAGGGCTACACCTTC. It encodes CASSSDQGGKGYTF.

The CDR3 here is CASGVNTEAFF. In DNA form, the CDR3 reads TGTGCCAGCGGGGTGAACACTGAAGCTTTCTTT. The rearrangement joins TRBV28 to TRBJ1-1; D is uncertain. The V end lost 8 bases, the J end lost 0 bases, and 4 bases lay between the germline ends. Germline V CDR1 and CDR2: MDHEN, SYDVKM. The CDR3 length is 11 residues.

V usage is TRBV5-1 and J usage is TRBJ2-7; 9 nucleotides line up with TRBD2. Germline lookup yields CDR1 SGHRS and CDR2 YFSETQ. The CDR3 is made up of 15 amino acids. V shed 2 bases, J shed 1 base, and the junction held 4 bases outside the gene matches. CDR3 in DNA: TGCGCCAGCAGCTTAACGGGACTAGCTTCCTACGAGCAGTACTTC. Its translation: CASSLTGLASYEQYF.

The chain links TRBV11-2 to TRBJ2-7; 8 nucleotides match TRBD2. The germline V gene encodes CDR1 SGHAT and CDR2 FQNNGV. The J segment lost 3 bases and the V segment lost 1 base, leaving 11 bases of the junction unmatched. The CDR3 contains 17 residues. The CDR3 DNA follows: TGTGCCAGCAGCTTAGTTATGATTAGCGGGGTGATCTACGAGCAGTACTTC. Protein sequence: CASSLVMISGVIYEQYF.

The chain carries TRBV29-1 and TRBJ2-2; tentatively, D is TRBD1 (7 bases). Germline lookup yields CDR1 SQVTM and CDR2 ANQGSEA. Trimming shortened V by 4 bases and J by 5 bases, and 17 bases separated the two germline ends. The CDR3 runs to 15 residues. The CDR3 DNA is TGCAGCGTTGTGTTACAGACAGGGAGGACCGGGGAGCTGTTTTTT. Translation: CSVVLQTGRTGELFF.

The V gene is TRBV25-1, the J gene TRBJ2-5; 12 positions agree with TRBD2. V shed 6 bases and J 2 bases; nucleotides not matched to a gene: 1. The V gene's germline CDR1 is MGHDK and CDR2 SYGVNS. This CDR3 has 14 amino acids. Here the CDR3 reads CASSLAGGQETQYF. The DNA for the CDR3 is TGTGCCAGCAGCCTAGCGGGAGGGCAAGAGACCCAGTACTTC. The variable domain in full, with the rest retrieved from reference TRBV25-1 and TRBJ2-5, is EADIYQTPRYLVIGTGKKITLECSQTMGHDKMYWYQQDPGMELHLIHYSYGVNSTEKGDLSSESTVSRIRTEHFPLTLESARPSHTSQYLCASSLAGGQETQYFGPGTRLLVL.

This chain joins TRBV2 and TRBJ1-5, with D unresolved. V lost 7 bases to trimming and J lost 1 base, with 11 bases between them. The CDR3 totals 14 residues. Germline loops: CDR1 SNHLY, CDR2 FYNNEI. Here the CDR3 reads CASKREESNQPQHF. CDR3 in DNA: TGTGCCAGCAAAAGGGAGGAGAGCAATCAGCCCCAGCATTTT. The variable domain in full, with the rest retrieved from reference TRBV2 and TRBJ1-5, is EPEVTQTPSHQVTQMGQEVILRCVPISNHLYFYWYRQILGQKVEFLVSFYNNEISEKSEIFDDQFSVERPDGSNFTLKIRSTKLEDSAMYFCASKREESNQPQHFGDGTRLSIL.

This clone was found once. CDR3 nucleotides: TGTGCCAGCAGGATGGGCGGATACAGCTCCTACGAGCAGTACTTC. It specifies CASRMGGYSSYEQYF. This chain joins TRBV28 and TRBJ2-7; no firm D call. The length of the CDR3 is 15 residues. Germline CDR1 and CDR2: MDHEN and SYDVKM. Trimming shortened V by 6 bases and J by 0 bases, and 15 bases separated the two germline ends. The complete variable domain, with remaining parts taken from reference TRBV28 and TRBJ2-7, reads DVKVTQSSRYLVKRTGEKVFLECVQDMDHENMFWYRQDPGLGLRLIYFSYDVKMKEKGDIPEGYSVSREKKERFSLILESASTNQTSMYLCASRMGGYSSYEQYFGPGTRLTVT.

The V gene is TRBV6-6, the J gene TRBJ1-1; 8 positions agree with TRBD1. Per germline, CDR1 MNHNY and CDR2 SVGAGI (reference sequence). The CDR3 spans 13 residues. Unmatched junction bases numbered 9, after V lost 10 bases and J lost 5 bases. CDR3 residues: CATTTGVGTEAFF. In DNA form, the CDR3 reads TGTGCCACCACGACAGGGGTTGGAACTGAAGCTTTCTTT.

This rearrangement joins TRBV28 to TRBJ1-4; 9 nucleotides agree with TRBD1. Per germline, CDR1 MDHEN and CDR2 SYDVKM. This CDR3 region has 15 residues. Trimming took 6 bases from V and 6 from J; bases not matched to a gene: 8. The CDR3 reads CASSNPQGADEKLFF. CDR3 coding DNA: TGTGCCAGCAGCAATCCACAGGGGGCTGATGAAAAACTGTTTTTT.

The CDR3 bases are TGTGCCAGCGAGACCGGGACAGGGATTTCGAACACCGGGGAGCTGTTTTTT. This gives the protein CASETGTGISNTGELFF. This chain uses TRBV2 with TRBJ2-2; 9 nucleotides match TRBD1. Trimming removed 8 bases from V and 0 bases from J; junction bases left unmatched: 10. Germline V gene data show CDR1 as SNHLY and CDR2 as FYNNEI. This CDR3 has 17 residues.

This chain uses TRBV5-4 with TRBJ2-3; D unclear. CDR3 length: 16 amino acids. The germline V and J ends were trimmed by 1 base and 0 bases, with 12 bases remaining between them. Germline V gene sequence: CDR1 SGHNT, CDR2 YYREEE (reference sequence). The CDR3 nucleotides read TGTGCCAGCAGCTTGCTGTCAGAAACTAGCACAGATACGCAGTATTTT. Translation gives CASSLLSETSTDTQYF.

V gene TRBV5-1 combines with J gene TRBJ2-5; D call uncertain. This CDR3 comprises 16 residues. Germline CDR1 and CDR2: SGHRS and YFSETQ. Trimming took 4 bases from V and 3 from J, leaving 19 bases between them. The CDR3 DNA follows: TGCGCCAGCAGCCACAGCCGACTTGTTGCGGAAGAGACCCAGTACTTC. Translating it yields CASSHSRLVAEETQYF.

V is TRBV6-5 and J is TRBJ1-3; no clear D. The CDR3 totals 14 residues. The germline CDR1 and CDR2 sequences are MNHEY and SVGAGI. Between the trimmed V and J ends, which lost 3 bases and 0 bases, there was a span of 6 bases. The CDR3 reads CASSYGISGNTIYF. Here the CDR3 DNA reads TGTGCCAGCAGTTATGGTATCTCTGGAAACACCATATATTTT.

A few counts support this clone. The J gene is TRBJ1-2, the V gene TRBV7-9; no reliable D call. The ends were cut back, 0 bases at V and 2 bases at J, with 10 bases in the middle. Germline V CDR1 and CDR2: SEHNR, FQNEAQ (reference sequence). This CDR3 is 15 amino acids long. This chain's CDR3 is CASSLALNLNYGYTF. The CDR3 coding sequence is TGTGCCAGCAGCTTAGCGTTGAACCTCAACTATGGCTACACCTTC.

The chain couples TRBV19 to TRBJ2-5; TRBD2 might be the D (7 bases). This CDR3 is built from 13 residues. Germline assignment: CDR1 LNHDA and CDR2 SQIVND (reference sequence). V dropped 7 bases and J dropped 3 bases, with 12 bases sitting between them. CDR3 DNA sequence: TGTGCCAGTACCGGAGGGGGGGAAGAGACCCAGTACTTC. Amino acid sequence: CASTGGGEETQYF.

The chain uses TRBV9 and TRBJ1-1; TRBD1 is a possible D gene (6 bases). The CDR3 totals 15 residues. The germline V gene has CDR1 SGDLS and CDR2 YYNGEE. Trimming stripped 3 bases from V and 0 bases from J, with 12 bases between. CDR3 protein: CASSGGGTMNTEAFF. The CDR3 DNA reads TGTGCCAGCAGCGGAGGGGGGACTATGAACACTGAAGCTTTCTTT.

The chain employs TRBV7-9 and TRBJ2-1; 14 bases map to TRBD2. This CDR3 comprises 15 residues. Germline loops: CDR1 SEHNR, CDR2 FQNEAQ (reference sequence). The V segment lost 3 bases and the J segment 10 bases; nucleotides outside the gene matches: 5. CDR3 DNA: TGTGCCAGCAGCTTTCCGGGACTAGCGGGAGCGGAGCAGTTCTTC. It yields the protein CASSFPGLAGAEQFF.

The rearrangement joins TRBV5-6 to TRBJ1-1; tentative D call: TRBD1 (6 bases). Germline V lookup: CDR1 SGHDT, CDR2 YYEEEE. The CDR3 consists of 14 residues. The V gene lost 2 bases and the J gene lost 4 bases, with 12 bases spanning the gap. The chain's CDR3 is CASSLQGLLTEAFF. CDR3 DNA sequence: TGTGCCAGCAGCTTACAGGGTTTGCTCACTGAAGCTTTCTTT.

The chain employs TRBV28 and TRBJ2-3; possibly TRBD2 for D (6 bases). This CDR3 is 14 amino acids long. V dropped 11 bases and J dropped 2 bases, with 17 bases sitting between them. In germline, CDR1 is MDHEN, CDR2 SYDVKM. CDR3 sequence reads: CAGGSGVITDTQYF. CDR3 DNA: TGTGCCGGGGGGTCCGGGGTTATCACAGATACGCAGTATTTT.